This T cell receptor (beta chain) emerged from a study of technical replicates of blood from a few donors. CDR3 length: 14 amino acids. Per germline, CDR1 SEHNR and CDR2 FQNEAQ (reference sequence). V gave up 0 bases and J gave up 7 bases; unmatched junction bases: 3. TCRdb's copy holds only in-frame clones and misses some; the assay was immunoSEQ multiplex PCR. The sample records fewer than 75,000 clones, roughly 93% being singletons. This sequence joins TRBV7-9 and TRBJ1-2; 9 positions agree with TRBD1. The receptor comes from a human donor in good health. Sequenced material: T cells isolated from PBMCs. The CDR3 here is CASSLAGTGSGYTF. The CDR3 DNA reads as TGTGCCAGCAGCTTAGCGGGGACAGGGAGTGGCTACACCTTC.